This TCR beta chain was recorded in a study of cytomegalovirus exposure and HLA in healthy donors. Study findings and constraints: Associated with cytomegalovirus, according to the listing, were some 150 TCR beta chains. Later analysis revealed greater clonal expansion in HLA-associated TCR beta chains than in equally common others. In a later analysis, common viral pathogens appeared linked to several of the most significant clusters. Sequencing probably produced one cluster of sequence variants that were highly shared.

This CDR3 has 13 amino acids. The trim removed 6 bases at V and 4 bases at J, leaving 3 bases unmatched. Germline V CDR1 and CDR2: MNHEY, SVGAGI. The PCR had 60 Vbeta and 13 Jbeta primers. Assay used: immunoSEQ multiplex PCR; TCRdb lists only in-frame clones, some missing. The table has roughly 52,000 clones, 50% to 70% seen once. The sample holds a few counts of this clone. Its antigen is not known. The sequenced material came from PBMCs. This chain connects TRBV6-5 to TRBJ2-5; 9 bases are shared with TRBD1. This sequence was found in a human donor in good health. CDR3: CASSLTGGETQYF. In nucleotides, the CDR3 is TGTGCCAGCAGCTTGACAGGGGGAGAGACCCAGTACTTC.